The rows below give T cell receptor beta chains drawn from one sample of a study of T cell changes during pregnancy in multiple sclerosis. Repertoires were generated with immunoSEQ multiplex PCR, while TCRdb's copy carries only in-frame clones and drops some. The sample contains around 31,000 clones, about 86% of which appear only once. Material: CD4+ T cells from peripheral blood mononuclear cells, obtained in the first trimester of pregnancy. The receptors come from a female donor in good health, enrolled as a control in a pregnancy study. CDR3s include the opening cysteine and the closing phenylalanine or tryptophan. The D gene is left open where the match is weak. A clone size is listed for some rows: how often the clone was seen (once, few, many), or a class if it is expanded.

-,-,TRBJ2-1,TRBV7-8,CASSTSLALAYNEQFF,TGTGCCAGCAGCACATCCCTAGCATTAGCCTACAATGAGCAGTTCTTC
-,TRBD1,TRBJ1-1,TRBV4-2,CASSPLTGNQMNTEAFF,TGTGCCAGCAGCCCCCTGACAGGGAACCAAATGAACACTGAAGCTTTCTTT
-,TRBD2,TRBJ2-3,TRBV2,CASSVRRGATDTQYF,TGTGCCAGCAGTGTTAGGCGGGGGGCCACAGATACGCAGTATTTT
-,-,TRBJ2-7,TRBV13,CASSSGDSYYEQYF,TGTGCCAGCAGCTCCGGGGACTCCTACTACGAGCAGTACTTC
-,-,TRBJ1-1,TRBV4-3,CASSQDRQGNTEAFF,TGCGCCAGCAGCCAAGATCGCCAGGGGAACACTGAAGCTTTCTTT
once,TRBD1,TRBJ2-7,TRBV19,CASSKTGTGGMGEQYF,TGTGCCAGTAGCAAGACCGGGACAGGGGGAATGGGCGAGCAGTACTTC
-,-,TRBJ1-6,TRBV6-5,CASTILDRPSPLHF,TGTGCCAGCACCATCTTAGACAGGCCTTCACCCCTCCACTTT
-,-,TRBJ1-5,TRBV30,CAWSVRDNQPQHF,TGTGCCTGGAGTGTCAGGGACAATCAGCCCCAGCATTTT
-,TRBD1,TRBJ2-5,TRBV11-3,CASSSNYHRGETQYF,TGTGCCAGCAGCTCGAATTACCACAGGGGAGAGACCCAGTACTTC
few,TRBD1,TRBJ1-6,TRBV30,CAGRTGLTNSPLHF,TGTGCCGGAAGGACAGGGTTGACCAATTCACCCCTCCACTTT
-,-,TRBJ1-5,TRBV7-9,CASSLTDQPQHF,TGTGCCAGCAGCTTGACAGATCAGCCCCAGCATTTT
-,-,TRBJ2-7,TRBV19,CASSPRGPTGRPPYF,TGTGCCAGTAGTCCCAGAGGACCGACAGGGAGGCCTCCTTACTTC
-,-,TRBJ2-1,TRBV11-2,CASSFGDEQFF,TGTGCCAGCAGCTTCGGGGATGAGCAGTTCTTC
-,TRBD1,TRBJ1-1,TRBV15,CATSRGRGGGGSEAFF,TGTGCCACCAGCAGAGGAAGAGGGGGCGGGGGGTCTGAAGCTTTCTTT
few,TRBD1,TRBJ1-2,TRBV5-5,CASSQSSGQVGDYGYTF,TGTGCCAGCAGCCAATCTTCCGGACAGGTGGGGGACTATGGCTACACCTTC
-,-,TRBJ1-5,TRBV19,CASTLPGGYQPQHF,TGTGCCAGCACCCTTCCGGGAGGATATCAGCCCCAGCATTTT
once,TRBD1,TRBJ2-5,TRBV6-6,CASSSSRGLETQYF,TGTGCCAGCAGTTCCAGCAGGGGGCTGGAGACCCAGTACTTC
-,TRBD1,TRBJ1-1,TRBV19,CASSPLPGQTLNTEAFF,TGTGCCAGTAGTCCACTGCCGGGACAGACCCTGAACACTGAAGCTTTCTTT
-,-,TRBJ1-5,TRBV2,CASSEERGNQPQHF,TGTGCCAGCAGTGAAGAGCGGGGCAATCAGCCCCAGCATTTT
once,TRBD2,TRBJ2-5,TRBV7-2,CASSPGLAGGQETQYF,TGTGCCAGCAGCCCAGGACTAGCGGGGGGGCAAGAGACCCAGTACTTC
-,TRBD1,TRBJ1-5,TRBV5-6,CASSRTGGRSQPQHF,TGTGCCAGCAGTCGCACAGGGGGTAGGAGTCAGCCCCAGCATTTT
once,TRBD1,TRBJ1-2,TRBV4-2,CASSQGGTGGGYTF,TGTGCCAGCAGCCAAGGCGGGACAGGGGGTGGCTACACCTTC
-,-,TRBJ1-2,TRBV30,CAWSRRRDNYGYTF,TGTGCCTGGAGTCGTAGACGGGATAACTATGGCTACACCTTC
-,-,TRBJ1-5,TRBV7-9,CASSLTISQPQHF,TGTGCCAGCAGCTTAACTATATCTCAGCCCCAGCATTTT
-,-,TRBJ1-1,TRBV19,CASSIRGTEAFF,TGTGCCAGTAGTATCAGGGGCACTGAAGCTTTCTTT
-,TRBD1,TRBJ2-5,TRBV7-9,CASSRLQGARETQYF,TGTGCCAGCAGCCGATTACAGGGGGCACGGGAGACCCAGTACTTC
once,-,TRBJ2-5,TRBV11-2,CASSLVQETQYF,TGTGCCAGCAGCTTAGTCCAGGAGACCCAGTACTTC
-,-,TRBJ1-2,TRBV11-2,CASSLTGAWSYGYTF,TGTGCCAGCAGCCTAACGGGAGCCTGGAGCTATGGCTACACCTTC
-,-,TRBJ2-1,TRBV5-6,CASNPGGWDEQFF,TGTGCCAGCAACCCTGGGGGCTGGGATGAGCAGTTCTTC
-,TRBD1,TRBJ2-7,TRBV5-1,CASSPVGRTGTYEQYF,TGCGCCAGCAGCCCAGTCGGTAGGACAGGGACCTACGAGCAGTACTTC
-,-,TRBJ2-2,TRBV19,CASSSVGELFF,TGTGCCAGTAGTTCCGTGGGGGAGCTGTTTTTT
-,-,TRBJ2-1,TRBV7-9,CASSLEQGSYNEQFF,TGTGCCAGCAGCTTGGAACAGGGTTCCTACAATGAGCAGTTCTTC
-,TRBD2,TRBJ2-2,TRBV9,CASSVVGLAGGPNTGELFF,TGTGCCAGCAGCGTAGTGGGTCTAGCGGGGGGCCCGAACACCGGGGAGCTGTTTTTT
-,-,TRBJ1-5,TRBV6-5,CASRTPTFSQPQHF,TGTGCCAGCAGAACCCCAACATTCTCGCAGCCCCAGCATTTT
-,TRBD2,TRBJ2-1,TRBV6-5,CASSSGLAETYNEQFF,TGTGCCAGCAGTTCGGGACTAGCGGAAACCTACAATGAGCAGTTCTTC
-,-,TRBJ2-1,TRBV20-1,CSARLDWPQFF,TGCAGTGCTAGATTGGACTGGCCCCAGTTCTTC
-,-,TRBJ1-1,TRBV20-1,CSAPTALRAFF,TGCAGTGCACCGACAGCCCTCAGAGCTTTCTTT